Included here is one T cell receptor beta chain sequence, with context. Germline V gene data show CDR1 as SGHDT and CDR2 as YYEEEE. This CDR3 spans 14 amino acids. The V and J ends lost 5 bases and 5 bases, in that order; junction bases with no gene match: 5. The record originates from a study of blood T cell repertoires in COVID-19. As for the study in general: From the United States, Italy and Spain came samples of acute and convalescent COVID-19. Nucleic acid was either cDNA or gDNA, and it came from T cells, B-cell-depleted T cells, or PBMCs.

The table came from immunoSEQ multiplex PCR; TCRdb's copy has only in-frame clones and leaves some out. This sample has hundreds of thousands of clones, with approximately 83% found just once. J is TRBJ1-1 and V is TRBV5-6; 11 nucleotides agree with TRBD1. What was sequenced was peripheral blood. The clonotype comes from a woman in her thirties or forties with active or convalescent COVID-19. CDR3 in DNA: TGTGCCAGCAGTTTTGGGACAGGGGGGACTGAAGCTTTCTTT. Residues: CASSFGTGGTEAFF.